The next 13 T cell receptor beta chains were all read from a single sample in a study of monozygotic twins with inflammatory bowel disease. TCRdb reprocessed the 5' RACE reads and keeps a single row for each CDR3 protein, giving no DNA. The sample table sets out a few hundred thousand distinct CDR3 sequences. The sequenced material came from blood. The receptors originated from a human donor with ulcerative colitis or Crohn's disease, or a healthy co-twin of an affected twin (not recorded which).

The chain links TRBV30 to TRBJ1-5; absent DNA, TCRdb's TRBD1 call cannot be checked. Germline V gene sequence: CDR1 GTSNPN, CDR2 SVGIG (reference sequence). There are 14 residues in the CDR3. CDR3 region: CAWSVRQGDQPQHF.

The V gene is TRBV10-3, the J gene TRBJ2-7; as DNA is missing, the TRBD1 call by TCRdb cannot be tested. The germline CDR1 and CDR2 sequences are ENHRY and SYGVKD. This CDR3 region has 12 residues. CDR3: CAISLQADEQYF.

V usage is TRBV20-1 and J usage is TRBJ2-7; checking the TCRdb D call of TRBD2 is not possible without DNA. CDR1 and CDR2 (germline): DFQATT, SNEGSKA (reference sequence). This CDR3 region has 15 residues. The CDR3 loop reads CSASGDSGGAYEQYF.

The chain has TRBV6-1 and TRBJ1-3. This CDR3 is built from 13 residues. Looked up from germline, CDR1 is MNHNS and CDR2 is SASEGT. The CDR3 here is CASKAMNRNTIYF.

V usage is TRBV7-8 and J usage is TRBJ2-5; the D gene TCRdb calls, TRBD2, cannot be checked with no DNA. Germline CDR1 and CDR2: SGHVS and FQNEAQ. The CDR3 spans 18 residues. CDR3 sequence reads: CASTNGGGSSRNQETQYF.

The rearrangement joins TRBV6-5 to TRBJ1-6. Germline loops: CDR1 MNHEY, CDR2 SVGAGI. The length of the CDR3 is 12 residues. The CDR3 region is CASSYINSPLHF.

J is TRBJ1-6 and V is TRBV5-1; no DNA is available, so the TRBD1 call from TCRdb remains unchecked. From germline, CDR1 is SGHRS and CDR2 YFSETQ. The CDR3 sequence is 15 residues long. CDR3 amino acids: CASSLGQGGNSPLHF.

This chain links TRBV25-1 with TRBJ2-3; the D call from TCRdb, TRBD1, cannot be confirmed without DNA. Germline V lookup: CDR1 MGHDK, CDR2 SYGVNS. The CDR3 has 14 residues. The CDR3 is CASSKGGNTDTQYF. Full variable domain (outside the CDR3, taken from reference TRBV25-1 and TRBJ2-3): EADIYQTPRYLVIGTGKKITLECSQTMGHDKMYWYQQDPGMELHLIHYSYGVNSTEKGDLSSESTVSRIRTEHFPLTLESARPSHTSQYLCASSKGGNTDTQYFGPGTRLTVL.

The V and J genes are TRBV27 and TRBJ2-7; TCRdb reports TRBD1, a call that lacks DNA to check it against. The CDR3 is 13 residues long. Looked up from germline, CDR1 is MNHEY and CDR2 is SMNVEV (reference sequence). The CDR3 region is CASSSYREAEQYF.

The rearrangement joins TRBV6-6 to TRBJ2-7. CDR3 length: 13 amino acids. Germline CDR1 is MNHNY and CDR2 is SVGAGI (reference sequence). The chain's CDR3 is CASSLGYKDEQYF.

This chain uses TRBV18 with TRBJ2-7; absent DNA, TCRdb's TRBD1 call cannot be checked. The germline V gene encodes CDR1 KGHSH and CDR2 LQKENI. This CDR3 has 13 residues. This chain's CDR3 is CASSPDSHYEQYF.

The V gene is TRBV7-2, the J gene TRBJ2-5; TCRdb proposes TRBD1, but this gene call is untestable without DNA. The CDR3 is 17 amino acids. The germline CDR1 and CDR2 sequences are SGHTA and FQGNSA. CDR3 in amino acids: CASSLAVGRGGPSAQYF.

V gene TRBV19 combines with J gene TRBJ1-6; as DNA is missing, the TRBD1 call by TCRdb cannot be tested. From germline, CDR1 is LNHDA and CDR2 SQIVND (reference sequence). This CDR3 spans 15 amino acids. The CDR3 reads CASSTGDRVQSPLHF. The full variable domain, with the rest looked up from reference TRBV19 and TRBJ1-6, is DGGITQSPKYLFRKEGQNVTLSCEQNLNHDAMYWYRQDPGQGLRLIYYSQIVNDFQKGDIAEGYSVSREKKESFPLTVTSAQKNPTAFYLCASSTGDRVQSPLHFGNGTRLTVT.